The 25 T cell receptor beta chains listed next were all sequenced from one sample in a study of blood T cells in healthy people across ages. A sample-barcoded 5' primer and a J-beta primer mix were used in a second PCR of roughly 7 to 11 cycles. One entry per CDR3 protein results from TCRdb running MiXCR on the 5' RACE reads. The table records around 1.5 million distinct CDR3 sequences, 30% to 35% of them present only once. Sample: blood. These TCRs come from a woman under 40 in good health.

The sample holds a few counts of this clonotype. This chain connects TRBV12-3 or TRBV12-4 to TRBJ1-6; D unclear. The CDR3 consists of 13 residues. Trimming pared 3 bases from V and 6 bases from J, leaving 6 bases between. The CDR3 region has the DNA TGTGCCAGCAGTTTTCAGACTAATTCACCCCTCCACTTT. This encodes CASSFQTNSPLHF.

This clonotype has ten or more counts. This chain joins TRBV12-3 or TRBV12-4 and TRBJ2-7; TRBD2 might be the D (6 bases). The CDR3 is made up of 15 amino acids. V lost 2 bases, J lost 3 bases, and 14 bases lay in between. Here the CDR3 reads CASSLRGVADYEQYF. The CDR3 DNA reads TGTGCCAGCAGTTTAAGGGGCGTAGCGGACTACGAGCAGTACTTC.

The genes are TRBV11-1 and TRBJ2-5; 14 nucleotides match TRBD2. The CDR3 runs 16 residues. With 4 bases clipped from V and 5 bases from J, the junction kept 6 bases outside the gene matches. Germline CDR1 SGHAT, CDR2 FQDESV (reference sequence). DNA for the CDR3: TGTGCCAGCAGCTCGGGGGGGACTAGCGGGGGTGAGACCCAGTACTTC. It encodes CASSSGGTSGGETQYF. Variable domain in full (rest from reference TRBV11-1 and TRBJ2-5): EAEVAQSPRYKITEKSQAVAFWCDPISGHATLYWYRQILGQGPELLVQFQDESVVDDSQLPKDRFSAERLKGVDSTLKIQPAELGDSAMYLCASSSGGTSGGETQYFGPGTRLLVL.

The rearrangement uses TRBV4-1 and TRBJ2-7; possibly TRBD2 for D (6 bases). Between the trimmed V and J ends, which lost 1 base and 6 bases, there was a span of 25 bases. CDR3 length: 18 residues. Germline assignment: CDR1 MGHRA and CDR2 YSYEKL. CDR3 sequence reads: CASSQGRVLGGDYLEQYF. The CDR3 DNA sequence: TGCGCCAGCAGCCAAGGGCGAGTCCTGGGGGGTGATTATCTCGAGCAGTACTTC.

This clonotype was seen more than once but under ten times. This chain uses TRBV20-1 with TRBJ2-1; 14 bases align to TRBD2. From germline, CDR1 is DFQATT and CDR2 SNEGSKA (reference sequence). The CDR3 has 16 amino acids. The V and J ends lost 0 bases and 7 bases, in that order; junction bases with no gene match: 5. The CDR3 loop is CSAREGTSGSSNEQFF. The CDR3 DNA is TGCAGTGCTAGAGAAGGGACTAGCGGGAGTAGTAATGAGCAGTTCTTC.

This clonotype was seen a few times. The V call is TRBV20-1, the J call TRBJ1-2; 11 nucleotides agree with TRBD1. Germline trimming cut 0 bases from V and 5 bases from J; bases unmatched to any gene: 11. This CDR3 contains 17 residues. Germline V gene data show CDR1 as DFQATT and CDR2 as SNEGSKA (reference sequence). The CDR3 DNA follows: TGCAGTGCTAGAGATCTTGGACAGGGGGCTTTGGGGTATGGCTACACCTTC. Translated, it gives CSARDLGQGALGYGYTF.

The CDR3 coding sequence is TGTGCCAGCAGTTTAATTATAGGTGCGGGAGAAGATACGCAGTATTTT. It specifies CASSLIIGAGEDTQYF. This chain uses TRBV27 with TRBJ2-3, with TRBD2 matching 7 bases. The germline V gene encodes CDR1 MNHEY and CDR2 SMNVEV (reference sequence). The CDR3 extends over 16 amino acids. V shed 2 bases, J shed 5 bases, and the junction held 10 bases outside the gene matches.

This clonotype occurred a few times. The chain is built from TRBV12-3 or TRBV12-4 and TRBJ2-6; 7 bases agree with TRBD2. Unmatched junction bases numbered 4, after V lost 10 bases and J lost 4 bases. There are 13 residues in the CDR3. CDR3 amino acids: CATRGEGANVLTF. The CDR3 DNA reads TGTGCCACCCGGGGGGAGGGGGCCAACGTCCTGACTTTC.

This clonotype was picked up a small number of times. The chain links TRBV5-1 to TRBJ2-3; no clear D. The CDR3 covers 13 residues. The germline V gene has CDR1 SGHRS and CDR2 YFSETQ. V shed 7 bases and J shed 2 bases, with 11 bases lying between them. CDR3: CASAKEVTDTQYF. The CDR3 bases are TGCGCCAGCGCAAAGGAAGTCACAGATACGCAGTATTTT.

This chain uses TRBV20-1 with TRBJ2-3; 15 bases line up with TRBD2. V was clipped by 4 bases and J by 0 bases; unmatched bases: 14. CDR1 and CDR2 (germline): DFQATT, SNEGSKA (reference sequence). The CDR3 has 20 amino acids. This chain's CDR3 is CSATSLWTSGRAGSTDTQYF. CDR3 coding DNA: TGCAGTGCTACCTCCCTATGGACTAGCGGGAGGGCCGGAAGCACAGATACGCAGTATTTT.

This clonotype was counted between two and nine times. The chain has TRBV5-1 and TRBJ2-1; weak D call: TRBD2 (6 bases). V dropped 2 bases and J dropped 7 bases, with 10 bases sitting between them. This CDR3 contains 13 residues. Germline V gene sequence: CDR1 SGHRS, CDR2 YFSETQ. The CDR3 sequence is CASSFGGVNEQFF. In DNA form, the CDR3 reads TGCGCCAGCAGCTTTGGAGGGGTAAATGAGCAGTTCTTC.

V and J are TRBV11-2 and TRBJ1-5, with TRBD1 as a possible D gene (6 bases). Germline V gene sequence: CDR1 SGHAT, CDR2 FQNNGV. Trimming pared 5 bases from V and 4 bases from J, leaving 12 bases between. The CDR3 is 14 amino acids. CDR3 nucleotides: TGTGCCAGCAGCCGCAGGGGAGGGAATCAGCCCCAGCATTTT. Residues: CASSRRGGNQPQHF.

The chain has TRBV11-2 and TRBJ2-1, with D unclear. The V gene's germline CDR1 is SGHAT and CDR2 FQNNGV. The CDR3 sequence is 13 residues long. V lost 5 bases and J 5 bases, leaving 10 bases between the germline ends. This CDR3 is CASSISSNNEQFF. The CDR3 DNA reads TGTGCCAGCAGCATCTCTAGTAACAATGAGCAGTTCTTC.

This clonotype was seen more than once but under ten times. V gene TRBV9 combines with J gene TRBJ2-1, with 10 bases identical to TRBD2. The V gene's germline CDR1 is SGDLS and CDR2 YYNGEE. V shed 2 bases, J shed 4 bases, and the junction held 6 bases outside the gene matches. This CDR3 is 16 amino acids long. The CDR3, as DNA: TGTGCCAGCAGCGTTAGCGGGGGGCTCTCATACAATGAGCAGTTCTTC. Protein: CASSVSGGLSYNEQFF.

This clonotype has more than one count but fewer than ten. The chain links TRBV20-1 to TRBJ2-5; D is undetermined. The CDR3 runs 12 residues. Trimming took off 7 bases at V and 3 bases at J, with 12 bases between the two ends. CDR1 and CDR2 from the germline V gene are DFQATT and SNEGSKA (reference sequence). The DNA for the CDR3 is TGCAGTGTCTCCAGCTTTGAAGAGACCCAGTACTTC. Translation gives CSVSSFEETQYF.

This clonotype was counted only a few times. The chain is built from TRBV3-1 and TRBJ2-1, with TRBD2 identical over 10 bases. This CDR3 spans 16 amino acids. The germline gives CDR1 LGHDT, CDR2 YNNKEL (reference sequence). The J segment lost 10 bases and the V segment lost 5 bases, leaving 14 bases of the junction unmatched. CDR3 DNA: TGTGCCAGCAGCGAAAGGACTAGCGGTAAAGGCCGAGAGCAGTTCTTC. Protein product: CASSERTSGKGREQFF.

The V call is TRBV28, the J call TRBJ2-3; no definite D call. V lost 7 bases and J lost 0, with 8 bases in between. CDR3 length equals 13 residues. Germline assignment: CDR1 MDHEN and CDR2 SYDVKM. Here the CDR3 reads CASNVGSTDTQYF. CDR3 in DNA: TGTGCCAGCAACGTCGGGAGCACAGATACGCAGTATTTT.

This clonotype has more than one count but fewer than ten. This rearrangement joins TRBV20-1 to TRBJ2-5, with D possibly matching TRBD2 (6 bases). V lost 5 bases to trimming and J lost 7 bases, with 14 bases between them. Germline CDR1 DFQATT, CDR2 SNEGSKA (reference sequence). The CDR3 is made up of 12 amino acids. The CDR3 loop reads CSAPPSDVTQYF. CDR3 DNA: TGCAGTGCTCCCCCTAGCGACGTGACCCAGTACTTC.

The V call is TRBV6-2 or TRBV6-3, the J call TRBJ1-5, with 7 bases lining up with TRBD1. Germline lookup yields CDR1 MNHEY and CDR2 SVGEGT. The ends lost 6 bases at V and 6 bases at J; junction bases unmatched: 11. The CDR3 has 15 amino acids. In DNA form, the CDR3 reads TGTGCCAGCAGCGACGGTGACAGGGTGGGTCAGCCCCAGCATTTT. Its translation: CASSDGDRVGQPQHF.

Only one count was recorded for this clonotype. This sequence joins TRBV20-1 and TRBJ1-5, with D unresolved. The CDR3 runs 17 residues. Germline CDR1 and CDR2: DFQATT and SNEGSKA (reference sequence). V lost 1 base and J lost 0, with 16 bases in between. The CDR3 nucleotides are TGCAGTGCTAGAGGGGCACGGGGAGACGGTAGCAATCAGCCCCAGCATTTT. It yields the protein CSARGARGDGSNQPQHF.

V is TRBV6-5 and J is TRBJ1-1; 10 positions agree with TRBD1. J lost 2 bases, V lost 2 bases, and 2 bases had no gene match. CDR1 MNHEY and CDR2 SVGAGI come from the germline V gene. The CDR3 extends over 15 amino acids. CDR3 sequence (DNA): TGTGCCAGCAGTTACGGGGACAGGGGCAACACTGAAGCTTTCTTT. Protein product: CASSYGDRGNTEAFF.

The sample holds a few counts of this clonotype. This chain joins TRBV6-2 or TRBV6-3 and TRBJ2-5; D might be TRBD1 or TRBD2, each matching 6 bases. The CDR3 is 12 amino acids. Trimming removed 7 bases from V and 6 bases from J, with 12 bases in between. The germline CDR1 and CDR2 sequences are MNHEY and SVGEGT. CDR3 sequence: CASTRGPQTQYF. Here the CDR3 DNA reads TGTGCCAGCACCCGGGGGCCCCAGACCCAGTACTTC.

V usage is TRBV2 and J usage is TRBJ2-5, with D possibly TRBD1 on 6 matching bases. Germline CDR1 SNHLY, CDR2 FYNNEI. The length of the CDR3 is 16 residues. Between the trimmed V and J ends, which lost 5 bases and 1 base, there was a span of 17 bases. The CDR3: CASSPQTGTLQETQYF. Here the CDR3 DNA reads TGTGCCAGCAGTCCTCAGACCGGGACACTCCAAGAGACCCAGTACTTC.

A single count supports this clonotype. V is TRBV7-2 and J is TRBJ2-1; tentatively, D is TRBD2 (5 bases). This CDR3 contains 13 residues. The ends were cut back, 2 bases at V and 15 bases at J, with 17 bases in the middle. Looked up from germline, CDR1 is SGHTA and CDR2 is FQGNSA. The CDR3 DNA sequence: TGTGCCAGCAGCTTAAGGCCTCTAGCTCCCTTGTTCTTC. Its translation is CASSLRPLAPLFF.

The rearrangement joins TRBV10-2 to TRBJ2-5; 7 bases line up with TRBD2. The ends lost 2 bases at V and 5 bases at J; junction bases unmatched: 8. CDR1 and CDR2 (germline): WSHSY, SAAADI. There are 15 residues in the CDR3. In nucleotides, the CDR3 is TGCGCCAGCAGTGAGCCTTGGACTAGTGATGAGACCCAGTACTTC. The encoded protein is CASSEPWTSDETQYF.